This T cell receptor (beta chain) was found in a study of T cells in Graves' hyperthyroidism and ophthalmopathy (dated by TCRdb to between 2018 and 2021). With respect to the entire study: Peripheral blood samples were taken at the time of initial diagnosis, prior to any treatment. In addition, the study compared T-cell repertoires in thyroid tissue and in blood from six Graves' hyperthyroidism patients. TCR V-J signatures able to tell the groups apart were searched for in a discovery cohort of 100 or so patients, of whom under 45 had Graves' ophthalmopathy and 55 to 60 had stable Graves' hyperthyroidism. TCR Vbeta CDR3 sequencing of 135 peripheral blood samples (approximately 44 ophthalmopathy, under 80 hyperthyroidism and around 17 progressor patients) is reported in the paper. After sampling, hyperthyroidism patients received methimazole starting at 30 mg daily, and ophthalmopathy patients received high-dose intravenous methylprednisolone. The approximately 98 discovery patients were randomly divided into training and test sets at a 7:3 ratio. Prospective prediction of ophthalmopathy was tested in an independent validation cohort consisting of about 20 hyperthyroidism patients and some 16 patients who later progressed to ophthalmopathy. What the study reported, not specific to this receptor: In validation, the model predicted progression to ophthalmopathy with approximately 70% sensitivity and 72% to 85% specificity, a median of about six months before onset. Most expanded thyroid clonotypes (frequency above 0.001) were also detected in blood, a finding suggesting that blood repertoires may reflect thyroid immune responses. No statistical method was used to fix the sample size in advance, and group allocation was not hidden from the investigators. In cross-validation, a model built on a 13 V-J signature told ophthalmopathy apart from stable hyperthyroidism with approximately 90% sensitivity and about 81% specificity, and in testing the same model reached 80%/75%.

V is pared back by 2 bases and J by 4 bases, with 8 bases lying between the germline termini. From the cysteine up to the phenylalanine, the CDR3 has a length of 12 residues. CDR3 DNA is the only sequence kept; it has 36 bases, read in frame from the first base. Sequences SQVTM (CDR1) and ANQGSEA (CDR2) are obtained from the germline V gene. Amplification of TCR beta CDR3 regions was carried out from RNA transcripts. For the first round of RT-PCR on the TCR CDR3, the HTBI primer set was used together with the Qiagen OneStep RT-PCR kit. Libraries were constructed in a second round of multiplex PCR, after which size selection and purification were performed. Sequencing of the libraries was done on an Illumina HiSeq2000 using paired-end 100 bp reads. The original methods were these. SOAPnuke was used to process the raw data, removing reads that contained adapters or uncalled bases, had a mean Phred below 15, or lacked an exact match to the constant primer or identifier. High-quality paired reads were merged with COPE v1.2.5, and unique nucleotide sequences were defined as clonotypes. MiTCR v1.1 was used to align the clonotypes against IMGT TRBV, TRBD and TRBJ reference segments. Only V-J combinations with frequency above 0.0001, covering 98% to 99.2% of repertoires, were analysed. A TCS score was defined as the ratio between F50 (clonal expansion) and ExV (chaos), using BLOSUM62-based TCRdist between CDR3 peptides within each V-J. Welch's t-statistics and random forest reduced roughly 500 V-J features to around 14, which were used in a naive Bayes classifier (R e1071). The similarity between thyroid and blood repertoires was quantified using the Morisita-Horn index. Through fastp at Q25 and MiXCR, TCRdb rebuilt clones from the public reads, retaining in-frame beta chains. For every CDR3 protein sequence, its rows merge into one entry that carries the most common genes and DNA. In this record, the V and J calls reflect TCRdb's handling and not the investigators' own analysis. This sample holds 550,000 to 700,000 distinct CDR3 sequences; roughly 15% were observed only once. Of the sample, 4% to 5.5% falls within the top ten clones.

In the ophthalmopathy patients, disease was moderately to severely active, with a Clinical Activity Score of 3 or more, a NOSPECS grade of 4 or more, and a duration of less than 3 months. The study excluded patients with uncontrolled infections, other autoimmune diseases, pregnancy or lactation. Diagnoses relied on clinical symptoms, serum thyroxine and TRAb, thyroid ultrasound and orbital computed tomography. PBMCs were separated from approximately 10 ml of fresh peripheral blood using Ficoll-Paque density gradient centrifugation. Total RNA was extracted with Trizol reagent, and quality was checked on an Agilent 2100 Bioanalyzer. This clonotype was recorded many times. No antigen is known for it. One base away there is no much larger clone; base qualities are not given.

The sample comprised blood. The chain uses TRBV29-1 and TRBJ1-1; the D region possibly corresponds to TRBD1 (6 bases align). The source is a woman between 35 and 50 years old with Graves' ophthalmopathy. The nucleotide sequence reads TGCAGCGTTGAAAGAGGGGGCACTGAAGCTTTCTTT. This is translated as CSVERGGTEAFF.